The sequence of this T cell receptor beta chain was determined in a study of blood T cell repertoires in COVID-19. Study at large: In each case, the material was cDNA or gDNA derived from T cells, B-cell-depleted T cells, or PBMCs.

Germline CDR1 reads WNHNN; CDR2 reads SYGVQD (reference sequence). V lost 6 bases and J 2 bases, leaving 14 bases between the germline ends. The CDR3 is made up of 14 amino acids. In the original processing: Cell counts per sample came from amplifying reference gene primers. The method was immunoSEQ multiplex PCR; TCRdb's version includes in-frame clones alone and lacks a portion of them. V, J and clone size were drawn from that table, and D and trimming were deduced from the DNA. The repertoire has approximately 210,000 clones, roughly 80% of them found once; the top ten carry around 5%. This clone has more than one count but fewer than ten.

V is TRBV10-1 and J is TRBJ2-7, with D maybe TRBD2 (6 bases). The source of this sequence is a human donor in a cohort sampled during active COVID-19. Sequenced material: peripheral blood. This CDR3 reads CASSLRDCTYEQYF. DNA for the CDR3: TGCGCCAGCAGCCTGAGGGACTGTACCTACGAGCAGTACTTC.